This section outlines one T cell receptor (beta chain) sequence together with its context. Its antigen remains unidentified. The data derive from a study of shared clonotypes between healthy human individuals. Whole-study findings and limits: Lower generation probabilities were found for non-shared clonotypes than for those shared by all four donors. Sampling used blood alone; tissue repertoires probably differ. Only a few donors were included, so the genetic and exposure-history diversity represented was limited.

Only CD45RO-negative cells positively selected for CCR7 counted as naive CD8 cells, so terminally differentiated effector memory CD45RA+ cells were excluded. Repertoires were generated with immunoSEQ multiplex PCR, while TCRdb's copy carries only in-frame clones and drops some. Here the sample spans millions of clones, 90% to 95% being singletons. Germline V gives CDR1 MGHRA, CDR2 YSYEKL. There are 15 residues in the CDR3. V shed 4 bases and J shed 3 bases, with 15 bases lying between them. The TCR sequence derives from a man younger than 30 in good health. Some clones in this sample may be carry-over from other donors' samples. The rearrangement links TRBV4-1 to TRBJ1-1; D is ambiguous. What was sequenced was naive CD8+ T cells from PBMCs. CDR3 DNA sequence: TGCGCCAGCAGCCCCCTACAGCGCCTTGACACTGAAGCTTTCTTT. Protein: CASSPLQRLDTEAFF.